A selection of T cell receptor beta chains follows, all from one sample in a study of T cell responses to AZD1222 COVID-19 vaccine. Data came from immunoSEQ multiplex PCR; TCRdb stores just in-frame clones and leaves some out. In the table there are 95,000 to 150,000 clones, approximately 92% of which are singletons. This specimen consisted of peripheral blood, obtained on day 0 of AZD1222 vaccination. All receptors come from an adult in good health. Each CDR3 is given with its conserved first and last residue. The D gene is left open where the match is weak. The size entry is marked missing in some rows and otherwise reads once, few, many or a size class.

J | V | D | size | CDR3 | DNA
TRBJ1-1 | TRBV19 | NA | NA | CASVDRTGNTEAFF | TGTGCCAGTGTCGATCGGACGGGGAACACTGAAGCTTTCTTT
TRBJ2-7 | TRBV27 | NA | NA | CASSSSYEQYF | TGTGCCAGCAGTTCCTCCTACGAGCAGTACTTC
TRBJ2-7 | TRBV10-3 | TRBD1 | NA | CAINPGQGVEQYF | TGTGCCATCAACCCGGGACAGGGGGTTGAGCAGTACTTC
TRBJ2-1 | TRBV11-2 | NA | once | CASSSTTDPRDEQFF | TGTGCCAGCAGTTCAACCACTGATCCTCGGGATGAGCAGTTCTTC
TRBJ2-1 | TRBV5-6 | TRBD2 | NA | CASSLGPVTSGLGEQFF | TGTGCCAGCAGCTTGGGTCCAGTTACTAGCGGGCTGGGTGAGCAGTTCTTC
TRBJ1-1 | TRBV19 | NA | NA | CASSIRDSFNTEAFF | TGTGCCAGTAGTATTAGAGACAGCTTTAACACTGAAGCTTTCTTT
TRBJ2-7 | TRBV7-2 | NA | NA | CASSLDGGTYEQYF | TGTGCCAGCAGCTTAGACGGGGGAACCTACGAGCAGTACTTC
TRBJ2-5 | TRBV28 | NA | few | CASSSPAGKGETQYF | TGTGCCAGCAGTTCTCCTGCAGGGAAAGGAGAGACCCAGTACTTC
TRBJ1-1 | TRBV12-3/TRBV12-4 | NA | NA | CASSLGANTEAFF | TGTGCCAGCAGTTTAGGGGCGAACACTGAAGCTTTCTTT
TRBJ2-7 | TRBV5-1 | TRBD2 | NA | CASTGDERGATYEQYF | TGCGCCAGTACCGGGGATGAGCGGGGGGCAACCTACGAGCAGTACTTC
TRBJ2-7 | TRBV6-5 | NA | NA | CASSYSEGLEQYF | TGTGCCAGCAGTTACTCTGAAGGTCTGGAGCAGTACTTC
TRBJ2-7 | TRBV6-5 | NA | NA | CASSYVGQAYEQYF | TGTGCCAGCAGTTACGTTGGCCAGGCCTACGAGCAGTACTTC
TRBJ2-7 | TRBV19 | NA | NA | CASSIGGRGYEQYF | TGTGCCAGTAGTATAGGAGGACGGGGTTACGAGCAGTACTTC
TRBJ2-3 | TRBV3-1/TRBV3-2 | TRBD2 | NA | CASSQVGLAGSTDTQYF | TGTGCCAGCAGCCAAGTGGGACTAGCGGGATCAACAGATACGCAGTATTTT
TRBJ2-4 | TRBV3-1/TRBV3-2 | NA | NA | CASSQRSGPSKNIQYF | TGTGCCAGCAGCCAAAGGTCAGGGCCTTCCAAAAACATTCAGTACTTC
TRBJ1-4 | TRBV7-9 | NA | NA | CASSLVVNEKLFF | TGTGCCAGCAGCTTGGTCGTTAATGAAAAACTGTTTTTT
TRBJ2-1 | TRBV29-1 | TRBD2 | NA | CSVPDGTRYNEQFF | TGCAGCGTCCCTGACGGGACTAGATACAATGAGCAGTTCTTC
TRBJ2-3 | TRBV7-2 | TRBD2 | NA | CASSLVLRGGAWTDTQYF | TGTGCCAGCAGCTTAGTCTTGCGCGGGGGGGCCTGGACTGATACGCAGTATTTT
TRBJ1-5 | TRBV3-1/TRBV3-2 | NA | NA | CASSLGTYGNQPQHF | TGTGCCAGCAGCCTCGGGACTTATGGCAATCAGCCCCAGCATTTT
TRBJ2-5 | TRBV18 | NA | NA | CASSPSPDPKETQYF | TGTGCCAGCTCACCAAGCCCGGATCCGAAGGAGACCCAGTACTTC
TRBJ2-7 | TRBV5-6 | TRBD1 | NA | CASSLTGGDEQYF | TGTGCCAGCAGCTTGACAGGGGGCGATGAGCAGTACTTC
TRBJ2-7 | TRBV4-3 | TRBD2 | NA | CASSQEKTSGFYEQYF | TGCGCCAGCAGCCAAGAAAAGACTAGCGGGTTTTACGAGCAGTACTTC
TRBJ2-3 | TRBV6-1 | NA | NA | CASSEFGDTQYF | TGTGCCAGCAGTGAATTTGGAGATACGCAGTATTTT
TRBJ2-3 | TRBV7-8 | TRBD2 | NA | CASSLVGILAGITDTQYF | TGTGCCAGCAGCCTAGTGGGGATTCTAGCGGGCATCACAGATACGCAGTATTTT
TRBJ2-2 | TRBV28 | NA | NA | CASNHPGVELFF | TGTGCCAGCAACCACCCGGGGGTCGAGCTGTTTTTT
TRBJ2-1 | TRBV27 | TRBD1 | NA | CASSDRGAEQFF | TGTGCCAGCTCGGACAGGGGGGCTGAGCAGTTCTTC
TRBJ2-7 | TRBV7-6 | TRBD1 | NA | CASSLSPGQSSYEQYF | TGTGCCAGCAGCCTAAGCCCGGGACAGAGCTCCTACGAGCAGTACTTC
TRBJ2-5 | TRBV7-8 | TRBD2 | NA | CASSTLPSGAQETQYF | TGTGCCAGCAGTACACTTCCTAGCGGGGCGCAAGAGACCCAGTACTTC
TRBJ1-1 | TRBV10-3 | NA | NA | CAISERQADTEAFF | TGTGCCATCAGTGAGCGCCAGGCCGACACTGAAGCTTTCTTT
TRBJ1-1 | TRBV28 | NA | NA | CASSFRQRGTEAFF | TGTGCCAGCAGTTTCCGGCAGCGGGGCACTGAAGCTTTCTTT
TRBJ2-3 | TRBV30 | NA | NA | CAWSRPGTATDTQYF | TGTGCCTGGAGCAGGCCAGGAACCGCCACAGATACGCAGTATTTT
TRBJ1-1 | TRBV5-4 | NA | NA | CAGEIGWNTEAFF | TGTGCGGGGGAAATAGGGTGGAACACTGAAGCTTTCTTT
TRBJ2-3 | TRBV15 | NA | NA | CATSLRTEGDTQYF | TGTGCCACCAGCTTACGGACCGAAGGGGATACGCAGTATTTT
TRBJ1-1 | TRBV6-5 | TRBD1 | NA | CASRRGPGEAFF | TGTGCCAGCAGGAGGGGGCCGGGTGAAGCTTTCTTT
TRBJ2-5 | TRBV6-5 | TRBD2 | NA | CASSYLAGSETQYF | TGTGCCAGCAGTTATCTAGCGGGGTCAGAGACCCAGTACTTC
TRBJ2-1 | TRBV5-8 | NA | NA | CASSLWVYEQFF | TGTGCCAGCAGCTTGTGGGTTTATGAGCAGTTCTTC
TRBJ2-7 | TRBV7-2 | TRBD2 | NA | CASSLVGLAGESEQYF | TGTGCCAGCAGCTTAGTAGGACTAGCGGGAGAGTCCGAGCAGTACTTC
TRBJ1-6 | TRBV5-1 | NA | NA | CASAREDSNSPLHF | TGCGCCAGCGCGAGAGAGGACAGTAATTCACCCCTCCACTTT
TRBJ2-7 | TRBV7-9 | NA | NA | CASSLGNPGSEQYF | TGTGCCAGCAGCTTAGGCAACCCAGGAAGCGAGCAGTACTTC
TRBJ1-1 | TRBV3-1/TRBV3-2 | TRBD1 | NA | CASSPRIRRQGENTEAFF | TGTGCCAGCAGCCCCCGGATCAGAAGACAGGGAGAGAACACTGAAGCTTTCTTT
TRBJ1-5 | TRBV4-1 | NA | NA | CASSQGRGSNQPQHF | TGCGCCAGCAGCCAAGGGAGGGGGAGCAATCAGCCCCAGCATTTT
TRBJ1-2 | TRBV7-9 | TRBD1 | NA | CASSGRDRGLDGYTF | TGTGCCAGCAGCGGCCGGGACAGGGGGCTGGATGGCTACACCTTC
TRBJ2-7 | TRBV7-2 | NA | NA | CASSVDPGPHYEQYF | TGTGCCAGCAGCGTAGACCCAGGGCCCCACTACGAGCAGTACTTC
TRBJ2-7 | TRBV15 | NA | NA | CATSSDGDPYEQYF | TGTGCCACCAGCAGTGACGGGGATCCCTACGAGCAGTACTTC
TRBJ2-3 | TRBV29-1 | TRBD1 | NA | CSVGRRQGVGDTQYF | TGCAGCGTTGGAAGGCGGCAGGGGGTCGGAGATACGCAGTATTTT
TRBJ2-1 | TRBV19 | TRBD2 | NA | CASNPGGGNEQFF | TGTGCCAGTAATCCGGGAGGTGGTAATGAGCAGTTCTTC
TRBJ2-1 | TRBV3-1/TRBV3-2 | NA | NA | CASSHPGDEQFF | TGTGCCAGCAGCCATCCGGGGGATGAGCAGTTCTTC
TRBJ2-7 | TRBV10-2 | TRBD1 | few | CASSDIVGQGHEQYF | TGCGCCAGCAGTGATATTGTGGGACAGGGGCACGAGCAGTACTTC
TRBJ2-7 | TRBV27 | NA | NA | CASSLKITNEQYF | TGTGCCAGCAGTCTAAAAATAACTAACGAGCAGTACTTC